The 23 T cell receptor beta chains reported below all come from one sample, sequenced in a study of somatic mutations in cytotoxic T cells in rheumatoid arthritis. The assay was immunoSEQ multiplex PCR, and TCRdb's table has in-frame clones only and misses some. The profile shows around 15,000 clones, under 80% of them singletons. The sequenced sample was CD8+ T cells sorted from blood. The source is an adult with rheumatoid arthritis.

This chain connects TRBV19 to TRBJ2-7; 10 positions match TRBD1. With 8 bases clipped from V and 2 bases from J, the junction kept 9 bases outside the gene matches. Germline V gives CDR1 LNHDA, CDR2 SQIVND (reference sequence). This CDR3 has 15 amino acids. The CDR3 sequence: CASSSDRGAPYEQYF. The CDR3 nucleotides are TGTGCCAGTTCTTCGGACAGGGGGGCCCCCTACGAGCAGTACTTC.

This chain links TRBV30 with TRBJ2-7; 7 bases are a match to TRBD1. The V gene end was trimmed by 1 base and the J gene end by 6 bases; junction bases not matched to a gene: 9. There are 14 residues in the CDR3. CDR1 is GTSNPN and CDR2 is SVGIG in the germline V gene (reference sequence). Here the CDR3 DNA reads TGTGCCTGGAGTGACCCACAGGGGCGTTCCGAGCAGTACTTC. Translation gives CAWSDPQGRSEQYF.

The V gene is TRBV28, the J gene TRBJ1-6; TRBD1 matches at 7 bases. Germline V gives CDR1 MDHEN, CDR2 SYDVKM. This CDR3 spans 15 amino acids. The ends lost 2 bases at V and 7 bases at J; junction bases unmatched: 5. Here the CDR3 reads CASSLGPQGNSPLHF. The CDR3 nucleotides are TGTGCCAGCAGTTTAGGTCCACAGGGGAATTCACCCCTCCACTTT. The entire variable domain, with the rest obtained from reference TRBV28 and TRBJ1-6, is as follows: DVKVTQSSRYLVKRTGEKVFLECVQDMDHENMFWYRQDPGLGLRLIYFSYDVKMKEKGDIPEGYSVSREKKERFSLILESASTNQTSMYLCASSLGPQGNSPLHFGNGTRLTVT.

The CDR3 sequence: CASSNWTGRESYTF. The CDR3 DNA is TGTGCCAGCAGCAACTGGACAGGGAGGGAAAGCTACACCTTC. This chain joins TRBV9 and TRBJ1-2; TRBD1 agrees at 8 bases. The CDR3 sequence is 14 residues long. The V gene's germline CDR1 is SGDLS and CDR2 YYNGEE. V shed 4 bases, J shed 9 bases, and the junction held 11 bases outside the gene matches.

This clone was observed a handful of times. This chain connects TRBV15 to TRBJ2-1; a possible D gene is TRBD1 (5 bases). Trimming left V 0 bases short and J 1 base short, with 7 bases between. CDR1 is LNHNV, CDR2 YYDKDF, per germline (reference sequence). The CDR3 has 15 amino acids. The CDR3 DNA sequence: TGTGCCACCAGCAGAGACGACAGTTCCTACAATGAGCAGTTCTTC. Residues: CATSRDDSSYNEQFF.

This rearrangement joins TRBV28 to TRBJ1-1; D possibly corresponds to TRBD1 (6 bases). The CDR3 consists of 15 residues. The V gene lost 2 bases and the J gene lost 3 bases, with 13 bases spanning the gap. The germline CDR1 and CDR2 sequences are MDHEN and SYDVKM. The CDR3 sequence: CASSLRQVWYTEAFF. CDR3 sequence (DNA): TGTGCCAGCAGTTTAAGACAGGTTTGGTACACTGAAGCTTTCTTT.

The CDR3, as DNA: TGTGCCAGCAGCTTTAAGGGGAGCTCCTACGAGCAGTACTTC. It yields the protein CASSFKGSSYEQYF. The gene calls are TRBV13 and TRBJ2-7; D possibly uses TRBD1 or TRBD2 (5 bases each). The CDR3 loop spans 14 amino acids. Deletions cut 3 bases from V and 0 bases from J, with 9 bases between. Germline V gene data show CDR1 as PRHDT and CDR2 as FYEKMQ (reference sequence).

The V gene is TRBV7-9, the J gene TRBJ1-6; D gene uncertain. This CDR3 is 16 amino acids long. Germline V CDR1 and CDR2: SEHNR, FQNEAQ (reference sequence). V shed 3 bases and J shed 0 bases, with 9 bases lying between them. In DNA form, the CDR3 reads TGTGCCAGCAGCTTGGGCGGAAGCTCCTATAATTCACCCCTCCACTTT. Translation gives CASSLGGSSYNSPLHF.

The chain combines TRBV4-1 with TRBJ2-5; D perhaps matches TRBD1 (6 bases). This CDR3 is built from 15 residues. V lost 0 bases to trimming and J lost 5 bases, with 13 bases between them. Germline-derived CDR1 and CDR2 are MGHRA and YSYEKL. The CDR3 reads CASSQDRTAGETQYF. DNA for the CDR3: TGCGCCAGCAGCCAAGATAGGACAGCTGGGGAGACCCAGTACTTC.

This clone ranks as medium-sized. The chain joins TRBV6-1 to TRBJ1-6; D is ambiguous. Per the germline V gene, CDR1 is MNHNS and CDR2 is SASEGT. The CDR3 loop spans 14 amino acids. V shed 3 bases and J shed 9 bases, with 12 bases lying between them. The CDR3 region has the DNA TGTGCCAGCAGTGAGGACCCGGAGAGTTCACCCCTCCACTTT. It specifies CASSEDPESSPLHF.

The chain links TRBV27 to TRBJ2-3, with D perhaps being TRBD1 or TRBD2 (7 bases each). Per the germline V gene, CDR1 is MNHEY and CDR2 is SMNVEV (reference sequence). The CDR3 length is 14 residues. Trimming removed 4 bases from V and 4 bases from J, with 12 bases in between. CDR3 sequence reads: CASSWGGGADTQYF. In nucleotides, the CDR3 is TGTGCCAGCAGTTGGGGAGGGGGCGCAGATACGCAGTATTTT.

The CDR3 DNA reads as TGTGCCAGCAGCAGTAGCGGGACAACCTACGAGCAGTACTTC. It translates to CASSSSGTTYEQYF. The chain combines TRBV7-9 with TRBJ2-7; 8 bases line up with TRBD2. Germline CDR1 SEHNR, CDR2 FQNEAQ (reference sequence). The CDR3 has 14 amino acids. The V gene end was trimmed by 5 bases and the J gene end by 2 bases; junction bases not matched to a gene: 5.

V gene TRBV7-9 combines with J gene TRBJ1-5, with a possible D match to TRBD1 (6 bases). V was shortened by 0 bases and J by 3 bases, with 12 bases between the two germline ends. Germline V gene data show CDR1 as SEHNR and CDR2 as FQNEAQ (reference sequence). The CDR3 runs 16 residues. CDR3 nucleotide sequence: TGTGCCAGCAGCTTAGCGGAGGGGGATCCCAATCAGCCCCAGCATTTT. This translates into CASSLAEGDPNQPQHF.

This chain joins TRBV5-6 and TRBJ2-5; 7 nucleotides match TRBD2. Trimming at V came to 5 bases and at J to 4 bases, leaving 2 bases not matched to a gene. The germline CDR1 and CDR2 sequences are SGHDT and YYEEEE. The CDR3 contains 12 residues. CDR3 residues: CASSGEGETQYF. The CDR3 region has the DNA TGTGCCAGCAGTGGGGAGGGAGAGACCCAGTACTTC.

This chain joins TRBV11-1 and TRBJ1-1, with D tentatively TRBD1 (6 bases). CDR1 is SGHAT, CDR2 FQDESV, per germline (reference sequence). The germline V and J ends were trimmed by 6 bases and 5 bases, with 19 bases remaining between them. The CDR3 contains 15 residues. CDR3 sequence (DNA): TGTGCCAGCAGGGAGGACAGCCTCGGGTGGACTGAAGCTTTCTTT. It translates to CASREDSLGWTEAFF.

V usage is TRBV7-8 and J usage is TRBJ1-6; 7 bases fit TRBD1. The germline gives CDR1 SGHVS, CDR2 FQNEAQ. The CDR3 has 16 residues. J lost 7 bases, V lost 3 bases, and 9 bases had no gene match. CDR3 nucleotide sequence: TGTGCCAGCAGCTTGCTTTCGGCAGGGGGAAATTCACCCCTCCACTTT. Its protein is CASSLLSAGGNSPLHF.

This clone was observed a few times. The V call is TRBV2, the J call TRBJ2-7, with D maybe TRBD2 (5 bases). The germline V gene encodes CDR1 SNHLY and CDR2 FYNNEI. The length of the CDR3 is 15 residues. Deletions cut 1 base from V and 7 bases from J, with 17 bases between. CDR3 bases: TGTGCCAGCAGTGAAGACGCCGGAGGACTTTGGGAGCAGTACTTC. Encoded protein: CASSEDAGGLWEQYF.

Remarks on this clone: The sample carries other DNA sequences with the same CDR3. The CDR3 sequence: CASSAGLAYEQYF. The CDR3 DNA follows: TGTGCCAGCAGTGCAGGGCTCGCCTACGAGCAGTACTTC. The genes are TRBV6-1 and TRBJ2-7, with a tentative D call TRBD1 (5 bases). CDR1 is MNHNS and CDR2 is SASEGT in the germline V gene. This CDR3 contains 13 residues. The V end lost 4 bases, the J end lost 2 bases, and 9 bases lay between the germline ends.

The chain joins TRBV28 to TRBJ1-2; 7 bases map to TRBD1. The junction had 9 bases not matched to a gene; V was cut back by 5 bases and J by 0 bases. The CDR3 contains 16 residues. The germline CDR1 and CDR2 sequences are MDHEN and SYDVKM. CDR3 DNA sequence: TGTGCCAGCAGTACCTGGACAGGCGATCCTAACTATGGCTACACCTTC. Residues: CASSTWTGDPNYGYTF.

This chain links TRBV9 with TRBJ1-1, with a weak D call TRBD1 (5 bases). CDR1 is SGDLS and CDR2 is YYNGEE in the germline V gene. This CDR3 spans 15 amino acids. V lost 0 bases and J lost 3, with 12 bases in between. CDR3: CASSVDGGVYTEAFF. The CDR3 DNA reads TGTGCCAGCAGCGTAGACGGGGGGGTTTACACTGAAGCTTTCTTT.

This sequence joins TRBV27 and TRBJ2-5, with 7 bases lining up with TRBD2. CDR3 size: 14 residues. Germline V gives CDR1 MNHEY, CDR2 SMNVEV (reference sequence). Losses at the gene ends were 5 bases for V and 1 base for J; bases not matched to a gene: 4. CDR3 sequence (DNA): TGTGCCAGCAGTCCCCTAGCGGTCCAAGAGACCCAGTACTTC. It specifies CASSPLAVQETQYF.

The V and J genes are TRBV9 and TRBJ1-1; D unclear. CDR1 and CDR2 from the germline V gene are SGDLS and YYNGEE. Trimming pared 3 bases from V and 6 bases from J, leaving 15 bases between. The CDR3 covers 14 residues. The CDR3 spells CASSAWTSVAEAFF. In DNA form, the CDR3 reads TGTGCCAGCAGCGCATGGACCTCGGTGGCTGAAGCTTTCTTT.

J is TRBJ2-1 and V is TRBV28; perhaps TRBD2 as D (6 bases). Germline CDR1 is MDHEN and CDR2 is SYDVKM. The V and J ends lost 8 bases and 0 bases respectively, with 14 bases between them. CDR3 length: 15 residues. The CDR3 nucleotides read TGTGCCAGCGCCCGCGGGACTTTCTCCTACAATGAGCAGTTCTTC. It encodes CASARGTFSYNEQFF.